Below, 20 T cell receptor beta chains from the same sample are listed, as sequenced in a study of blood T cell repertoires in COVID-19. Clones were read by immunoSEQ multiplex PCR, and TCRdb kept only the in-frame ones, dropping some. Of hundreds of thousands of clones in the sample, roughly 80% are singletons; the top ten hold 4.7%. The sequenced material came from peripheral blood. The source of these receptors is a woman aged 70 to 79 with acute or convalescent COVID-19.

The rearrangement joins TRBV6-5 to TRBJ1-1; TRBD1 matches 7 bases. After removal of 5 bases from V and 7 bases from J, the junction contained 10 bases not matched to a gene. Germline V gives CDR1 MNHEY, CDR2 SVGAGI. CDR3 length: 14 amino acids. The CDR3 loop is CASSPGTDVGEAFF. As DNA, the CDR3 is TGTGCCAGCAGTCCCGGGACAGATGTAGGTGAAGCTTTCTTT.

The CDR3 loop reads CASSLDKGSQPQHF. The CDR3 DNA reads TGTGCCAGCAGCTTAGATAAGGGGTCCCAGCCCCAGCATTTT. The J gene is TRBJ1-5, the V gene TRBV11-2; D is possibly TRBD1 (5 bases). The V end lost 0 bases, the J end lost 7 bases, and 10 bases lay between the germline ends. The CDR3 has 14 amino acids. Germline V gene data show CDR1 as SGHAT and CDR2 as FQNNGV.

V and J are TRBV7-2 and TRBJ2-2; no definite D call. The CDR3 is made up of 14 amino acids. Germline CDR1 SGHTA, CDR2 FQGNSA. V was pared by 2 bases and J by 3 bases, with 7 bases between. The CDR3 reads CASSLSYDTGELFF. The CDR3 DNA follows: TGTGCCAGCAGCTTATCGTATGACACCGGGGAGCTGTTTTTT.

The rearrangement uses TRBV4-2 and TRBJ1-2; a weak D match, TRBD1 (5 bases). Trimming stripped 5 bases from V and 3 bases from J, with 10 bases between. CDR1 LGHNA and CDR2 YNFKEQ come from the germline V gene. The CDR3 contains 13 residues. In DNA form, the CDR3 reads TGTGCCAGCAGCAGCCGGGACTACTATGGCTACACCTTC. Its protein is CASSSRDYYGYTF.

CDR3 in DNA: TGTGCCAGCAGTTACTCGGTGGGACAGGGGGGGAAAGGCTACACCTTC. Amino acids: CASSYSVGQGGKGYTF. The chain links TRBV6-5 to TRBJ1-2; 11 bases are a match to TRBD1. The CDR3 has 16 amino acids. The V and J ends lost 0 bases and 8 bases, in that order; junction bases with no gene match: 8. From germline, CDR1 is MNHEY and CDR2 SVGAGI.

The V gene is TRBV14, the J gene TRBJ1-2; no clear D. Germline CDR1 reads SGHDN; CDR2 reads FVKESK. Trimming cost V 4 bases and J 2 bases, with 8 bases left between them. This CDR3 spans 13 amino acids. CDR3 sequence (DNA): TGTGCCAGCAGCCCCGACGGGAACTATGGCTACACCTTC. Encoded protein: CASSPDGNYGYTF.

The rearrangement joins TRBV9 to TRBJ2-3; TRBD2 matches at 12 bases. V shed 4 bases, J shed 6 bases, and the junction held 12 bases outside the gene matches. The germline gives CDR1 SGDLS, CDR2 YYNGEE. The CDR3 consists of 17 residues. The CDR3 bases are TGTGCCAGCAGCCAAAGCATGACTAGCGGGGGTAGGGATACGCAGTATTTT. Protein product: CASSQSMTSGGRDTQYF.

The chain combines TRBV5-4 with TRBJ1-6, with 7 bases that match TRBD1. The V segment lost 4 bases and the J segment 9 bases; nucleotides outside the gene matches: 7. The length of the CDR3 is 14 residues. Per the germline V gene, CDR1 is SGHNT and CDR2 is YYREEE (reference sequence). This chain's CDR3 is CASSPGTEFSPLHF. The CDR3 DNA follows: TGTGCCAGCAGCCCCGGGACAGAGTTTTCACCCCTCCACTTT.

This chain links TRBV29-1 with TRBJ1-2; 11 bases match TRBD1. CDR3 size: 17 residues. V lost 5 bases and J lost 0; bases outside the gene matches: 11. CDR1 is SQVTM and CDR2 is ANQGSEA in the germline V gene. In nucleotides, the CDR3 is TGCAGCGTTTTCGGACAGGGGGCAAAAGGGTCTAACTATGGCTACACCTTC. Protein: CSVFGQGAKGSNYGYTF. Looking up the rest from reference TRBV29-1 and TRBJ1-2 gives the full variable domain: SAVISQKPSRDICQRGTSLTIQCQVDSQVTMMFWYRQQPGQSLTLIATANQGSEATYESGFVIDKFPISRPNLTFSTLTVSNMSPEDSSIYLCSVFGQGAKGSNYGYTFGSGTRLTVV.

This CDR3 reads CASSQGVNRNTGELFF. The CDR3 DNA follows: TGCGCCAGCAGCCAAGGGGTCAACAGGAACACCGGGGAGCTGTTTTTT. The V and J genes are TRBV4-3 and TRBJ2-2; no definite D call. The V gene's germline CDR1 is LGHNA and CDR2 YSLEER. The CDR3 covers 16 residues. V lost 1 base and J 1 base, leaving 10 bases between the germline ends.

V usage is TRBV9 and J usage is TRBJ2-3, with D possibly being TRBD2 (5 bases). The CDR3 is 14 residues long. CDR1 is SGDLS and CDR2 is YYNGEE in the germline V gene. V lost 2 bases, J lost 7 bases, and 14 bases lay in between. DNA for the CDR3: TGTGCCAGCAGCGTGCGGGTTGACTCGAATACGCAGTATTTT. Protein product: CASSVRVDSNTQYF.

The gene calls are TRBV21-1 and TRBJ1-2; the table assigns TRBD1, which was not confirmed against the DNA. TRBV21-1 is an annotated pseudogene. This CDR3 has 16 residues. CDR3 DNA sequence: TGTGCCAGCAGCACCAGGGGACAGGGCTTTTATGGTGGCTACACCTTC. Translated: CASSTRGQGFYGGYTF.

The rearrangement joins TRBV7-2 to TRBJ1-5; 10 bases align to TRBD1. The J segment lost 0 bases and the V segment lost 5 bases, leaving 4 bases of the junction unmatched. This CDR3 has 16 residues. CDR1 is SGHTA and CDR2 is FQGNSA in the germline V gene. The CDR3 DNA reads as TGTGCCAGCAGCCCGGACAGGGGGTATAGCAATCAGCCCCAGCATTTT. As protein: CASSPDRGYSNQPQHF.

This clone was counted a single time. Here the CDR3 DNA reads TGTGCCAGCAGCCCCGGACAGGGTCCCTATGGCTACACCTTC. Amino acid sequence: CASSPGQGPYGYTF. The chain is built from TRBV14 and TRBJ1-2; TRBD1 aligns across 8 bases. Trimming took 4 bases from V and 4 from J; bases not matched to a gene: 5. Germline assignment: CDR1 SGHDN and CDR2 FVKESK. The CDR3 is 14 amino acids.

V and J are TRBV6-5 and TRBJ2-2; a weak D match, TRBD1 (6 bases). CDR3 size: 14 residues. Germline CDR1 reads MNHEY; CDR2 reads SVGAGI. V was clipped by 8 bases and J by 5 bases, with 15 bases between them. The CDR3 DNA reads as TGTGCCAGCTTAACTACAGGGTGGACCGGGGAGCTGTTTTTT. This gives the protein CASLTTGWTGELFF.

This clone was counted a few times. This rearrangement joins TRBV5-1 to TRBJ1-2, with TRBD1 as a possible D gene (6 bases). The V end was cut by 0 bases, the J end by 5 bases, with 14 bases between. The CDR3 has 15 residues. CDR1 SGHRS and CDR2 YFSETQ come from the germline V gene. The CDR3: CASSLDGRQVYGYTF. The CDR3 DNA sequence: TGCGCCAGCAGCTTGGATGGCAGACAGGTTTATGGCTACACCTTC.

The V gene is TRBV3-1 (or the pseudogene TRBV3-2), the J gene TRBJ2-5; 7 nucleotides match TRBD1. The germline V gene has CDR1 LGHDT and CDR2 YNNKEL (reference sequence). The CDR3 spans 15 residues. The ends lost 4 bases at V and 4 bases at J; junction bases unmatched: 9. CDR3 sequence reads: CASSLGTVSGETQYF. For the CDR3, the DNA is TGTGCCAGCAGCCTTGGGACAGTGAGTGGAGAGACCCAGTACTTC.

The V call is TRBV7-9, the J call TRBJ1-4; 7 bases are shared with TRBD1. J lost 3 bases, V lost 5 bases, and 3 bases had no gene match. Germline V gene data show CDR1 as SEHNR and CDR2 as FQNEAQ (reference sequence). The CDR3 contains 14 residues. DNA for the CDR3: TGTGCCAGCAGCCCCGACAGGGCTAATGAAAAACTGTTTTTT. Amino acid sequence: CASSPDRANEKLFF.

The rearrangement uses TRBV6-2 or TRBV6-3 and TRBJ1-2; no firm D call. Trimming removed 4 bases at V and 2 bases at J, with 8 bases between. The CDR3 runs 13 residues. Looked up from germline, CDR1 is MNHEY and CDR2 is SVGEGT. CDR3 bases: TGTGCCAGCAGTTCGCCGGGGAACTATGGCTACACCTTC. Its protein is CASSSPGNYGYTF.

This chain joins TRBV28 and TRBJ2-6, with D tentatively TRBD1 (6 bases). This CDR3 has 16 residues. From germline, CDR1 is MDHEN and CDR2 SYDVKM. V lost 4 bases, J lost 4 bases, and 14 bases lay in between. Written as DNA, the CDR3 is TGTGCCAGCAGTTGGGGGCAGCCCGGGGGGGCCAACGTCCTGACTTTC. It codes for CASSWGQPGGANVLTF.